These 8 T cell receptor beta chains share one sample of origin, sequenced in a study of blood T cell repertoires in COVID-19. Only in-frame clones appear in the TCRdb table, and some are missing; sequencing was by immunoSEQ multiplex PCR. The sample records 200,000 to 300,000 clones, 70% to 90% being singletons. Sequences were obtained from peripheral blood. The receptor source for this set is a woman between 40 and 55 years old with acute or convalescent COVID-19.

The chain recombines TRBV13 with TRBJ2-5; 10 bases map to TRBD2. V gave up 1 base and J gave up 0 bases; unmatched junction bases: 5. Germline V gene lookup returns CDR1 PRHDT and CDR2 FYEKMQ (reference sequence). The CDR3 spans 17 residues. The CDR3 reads CASSLAELAGNQETQYF. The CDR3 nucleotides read TGTGCCAGCAGCTTAGCGGAACTAGCGGGGAACCAAGAGACCCAGTACTTC.

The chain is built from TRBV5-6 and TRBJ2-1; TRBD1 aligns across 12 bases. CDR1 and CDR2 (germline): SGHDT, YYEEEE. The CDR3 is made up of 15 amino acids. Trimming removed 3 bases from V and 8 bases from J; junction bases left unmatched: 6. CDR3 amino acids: CASSSRDRGRDEQFF. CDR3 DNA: TGTGCCAGCAGCTCCCGGGACAGGGGGCGGGATGAGCAGTTCTTC.

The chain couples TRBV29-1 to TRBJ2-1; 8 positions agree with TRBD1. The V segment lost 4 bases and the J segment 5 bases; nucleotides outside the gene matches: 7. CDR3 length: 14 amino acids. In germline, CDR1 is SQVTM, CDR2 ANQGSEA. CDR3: CSVGGQEGHNEQFF. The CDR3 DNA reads TGCAGCGTTGGGGGACAGGAAGGTCACAATGAGCAGTTCTTC.

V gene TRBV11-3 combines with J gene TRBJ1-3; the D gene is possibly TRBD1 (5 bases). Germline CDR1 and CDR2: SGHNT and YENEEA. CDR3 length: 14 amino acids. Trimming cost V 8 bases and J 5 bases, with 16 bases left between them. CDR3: CASSSSGTRNTIYF. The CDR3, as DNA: TGTGCCAGCTCGTCGTCAGGGACTCGAAACACCATATATTTT. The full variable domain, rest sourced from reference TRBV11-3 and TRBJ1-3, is EAGVVQSPRYKIIEKKQPVAFWCNPISGHNTLYWYLQNLGQGPELLIRYENEEAVDDSQLPKDRFSAERLKGVDSTLKIQPAELGDSAVYLCASSSSGTRNTIYFGEGSWLTVV.

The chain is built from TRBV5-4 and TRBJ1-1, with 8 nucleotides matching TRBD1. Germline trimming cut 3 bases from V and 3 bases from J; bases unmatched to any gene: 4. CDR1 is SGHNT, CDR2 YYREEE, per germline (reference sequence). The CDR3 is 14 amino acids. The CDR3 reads CASSSKDRDTEAFF. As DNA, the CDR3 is TGTGCCAGCAGCTCCAAGGACAGGGACACTGAAGCTTTCTTT.

CDR3 bases: TGTGCCAGAGGACAGGGTTTGACTGAAGCTTTCTTT. This gives the protein CARGQGLTEAFF. The chain employs TRBV2 and TRBJ1-1; 8 bases match TRBD1. The CDR3 is made up of 12 amino acids. From germline, CDR1 is SNHLY and CDR2 FYNNEI. The trim removed 9 bases at V and 5 bases at J, leaving 5 bases unmatched. The full variable domain, completed using reference TRBV2 and TRBJ1-1, is EPEVTQTPSHQVTQMGQEVILRCVPISNHLYFYWYRQILGQKVEFLVSFYNNEISEKSEIFDDQFSVERPDGSNFTLKIRSTKLEDSAMYFCARGQGLTEAFFGQGTRLTVV.

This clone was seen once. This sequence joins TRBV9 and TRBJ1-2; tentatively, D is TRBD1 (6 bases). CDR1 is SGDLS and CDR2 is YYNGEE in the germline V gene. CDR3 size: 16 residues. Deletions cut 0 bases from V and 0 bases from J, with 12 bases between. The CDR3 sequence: CASSVVRDTANYGYTF. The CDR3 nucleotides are TGTGCCAGCAGCGTAGTCCGGGACACTGCTAACTATGGCTACACCTTC. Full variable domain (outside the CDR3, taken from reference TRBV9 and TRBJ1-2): DSGVTQTPKHLITATGQRVTLRCSPRSGDLSVYWYQQSLDQGLQFLIQYYNGEERAKGNILERFSAQQFPDLHSELNLSSLELGDSALYFCASSVVRDTANYGYTFGSGTRLTVV.

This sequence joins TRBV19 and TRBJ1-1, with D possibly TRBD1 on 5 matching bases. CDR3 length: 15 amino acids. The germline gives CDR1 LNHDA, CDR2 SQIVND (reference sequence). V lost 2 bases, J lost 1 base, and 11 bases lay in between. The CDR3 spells CASSITPGSNTEAFF. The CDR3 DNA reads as TGTGCCAGTAGTATAACCCCAGGGTCGAACACTGAAGCTTTCTTT.